The 10 T cell receptor beta chains listed next were all sequenced from one sample in a study of cytotoxic CD8 clonotypes in ibrutinib-treated CLL. The protocol was immunoSEQ multiplex PCR, while the TCRdb copy is restricted to in-frame clones and leaves out a portion. Of tens of thousands of clones listed, approximately 86% are singletons. Material: PBMCs, obtained before ibrutinib treatment. These receptors all come from a human donor with chronic lymphocytic leukemia.

The CDR3 DNA sequence: TGTGCCAGCAGCTTAGACGGTCACCGAAAGACCGGGGAGCTGTTTTTT. Residues: CASSLDGHRKTGELFF. This chain connects TRBV28 to TRBJ2-2; D not resolved. The CDR3 totals 16 residues. The V gene lost 6 bases and the J gene lost 5 bases, with 19 bases spanning the gap. Germline V gene sequence: CDR1 MDHEN, CDR2 SYDVKM.

This clone occurred once. The V gene is TRBV6-5, the J gene TRBJ1-1; D possibly corresponds to TRBD1 (5 bases). The ends were cut back, 2 bases at V and 6 bases at J, with 13 bases in the middle. CDR1 MNHEY and CDR2 SVGAGI come from the germline V gene. This CDR3 is built from 14 residues. The CDR3 spells CASSYRRDGAEAFF. CDR3 bases: TGTGCCAGCAGTTACCGCAGGGATGGAGCTGAAGCTTTCTTT.

The chain couples TRBV10-3 to TRBJ2-5; either TRBD1 or TRBD2 may fit D (5 bases each). V lost 0 bases to trimming and J lost 2 bases, with 16 bases between them. The CDR3 sequence is 17 residues long. CDR1 and CDR2 (germline): ENHRY, SYGVKD. CDR3 nucleotide sequence: TGTGCCATCAGTGAGTCGCTACTCGGGACGAGACAAGAGACCCAGTACTTC. Its translation: CAISESLLGTRQETQYF.

This clone appeared once. The CDR3 carries no conserved terminal phenylalanine or tryptophan, so it likely arises from a read error. This sequence joins TRBV6-1 and TRBJ1-2; unclear D gene. Germline V CDR1 and CDR2: MNHNS, SASEGT. CDR3 length: 14 amino acids. V lost 6 bases and J 4 bases, leaving 15 bases between the germline ends. The CDR3 loop is CASRPLNTIYGYTL. CDR3 coding DNA: TGTGCCAGCAGGCCCTTAAATACCATCTATGGCTACACCCTC.

The chain is built from TRBV29-1 and TRBJ2-2, with D possibly being TRBD1 or TRBD2 (7 bases each). Trimming cost V 4 bases and J 7 bases, with 16 bases left between them. The CDR3 spans 14 residues. Germline CDR1 SQVTM, CDR2 ANQGSEA. The chain's CDR3 is CSVATGWDYGELFF. DNA of the CDR3: TGCAGCGTTGCGACAGGGTGGGACTACGGGGAGCTGTTTTTT.

This clone was recorded only once. The junction differs from germline at one of its ends, possibly a read error. The chain is built from TRBV28 and TRBJ2-1; D ambiguous. In germline, CDR1 is MDHEN, CDR2 SYDVKM. The CDR3 runs to 13 residues. The chain's CDR3 is CASSDARRNGQFF. The CDR3 coding sequence is TGTGCCAGCAGTGATGCGAGACGAAATGGGCAGTTCTTC.

This chain connects TRBV27 to TRBJ1-1; D perhaps matches TRBD1 (5 bases). This CDR3 is built from 16 residues. V was shortened by 6 bases and J by 4 bases, with 21 bases between the two germline ends. The V gene's germline CDR1 is MNHEY and CDR2 SMNVEV (reference sequence). The CDR3, as DNA: TGTGCCAGCAGGAGGCCGGGGCAGGCCGGCGGCACTGAAGCTTTCTTT. Protein sequence: CASRRPGQAGGTEAFF.

The V and J genes are TRBV5-1 and TRBJ2-1; no clear D. The CDR3 spans 15 residues. Trimming took 4 bases from V and 10 from J, leaving 21 bases between them. Germline-derived CDR1 and CDR2 are SGHRS and YFSETQ. CDR3 nucleotides: TGCGCCAGCAGCCCGACCGGGTCCGATCGAGTAGAGCAGTTCTTC. Protein product: CASSPTGSDRVEQFF.

The rearrangement uses TRBV7-3 and TRBJ2-1, with 15 bases lining up with TRBD2. The CDR3 consists of 18 residues. Per germline, CDR1 SGHTA and CDR2 FQGTGA. The V and J ends lost 2 bases and 0 bases, in that order; junction bases with no gene match: 2. The DNA of the CDR3 is TGTGCCAGCAGCTTAGGGACTAGCGGGAGGAGCTCCTACAATGAGCAGTTCTTC. This encodes CASSLGTSGRSSYNEQFF. Using reference TRBV7-3 and TRBJ2-1 for the parts outside the CDR3, the full variable domain is GAGVSQTPSNKVTEKGKYVELRCDPISGHTALYWYRQSLGQGPEFLIYFQGTGAADDSGLPNDRFFAVRPEGSVSTLKIQRTERGDSAVYLCASSLGTSGRSSYNEQFFGPGTRLTVL.

The chain recombines TRBV7-8 with TRBJ1-5; unclear D gene. The germline gives CDR1 SGHVS, CDR2 FQNEAQ. This CDR3 is built from 13 residues. V was cut by 5 bases and J by 4 bases, with 9 bases left in between. The CDR3 spells CASSIKQNQPQHF. The CDR3 DNA is TGTGCCAGCAGCATAAAACAGAATCAGCCCCAGCATTTT.